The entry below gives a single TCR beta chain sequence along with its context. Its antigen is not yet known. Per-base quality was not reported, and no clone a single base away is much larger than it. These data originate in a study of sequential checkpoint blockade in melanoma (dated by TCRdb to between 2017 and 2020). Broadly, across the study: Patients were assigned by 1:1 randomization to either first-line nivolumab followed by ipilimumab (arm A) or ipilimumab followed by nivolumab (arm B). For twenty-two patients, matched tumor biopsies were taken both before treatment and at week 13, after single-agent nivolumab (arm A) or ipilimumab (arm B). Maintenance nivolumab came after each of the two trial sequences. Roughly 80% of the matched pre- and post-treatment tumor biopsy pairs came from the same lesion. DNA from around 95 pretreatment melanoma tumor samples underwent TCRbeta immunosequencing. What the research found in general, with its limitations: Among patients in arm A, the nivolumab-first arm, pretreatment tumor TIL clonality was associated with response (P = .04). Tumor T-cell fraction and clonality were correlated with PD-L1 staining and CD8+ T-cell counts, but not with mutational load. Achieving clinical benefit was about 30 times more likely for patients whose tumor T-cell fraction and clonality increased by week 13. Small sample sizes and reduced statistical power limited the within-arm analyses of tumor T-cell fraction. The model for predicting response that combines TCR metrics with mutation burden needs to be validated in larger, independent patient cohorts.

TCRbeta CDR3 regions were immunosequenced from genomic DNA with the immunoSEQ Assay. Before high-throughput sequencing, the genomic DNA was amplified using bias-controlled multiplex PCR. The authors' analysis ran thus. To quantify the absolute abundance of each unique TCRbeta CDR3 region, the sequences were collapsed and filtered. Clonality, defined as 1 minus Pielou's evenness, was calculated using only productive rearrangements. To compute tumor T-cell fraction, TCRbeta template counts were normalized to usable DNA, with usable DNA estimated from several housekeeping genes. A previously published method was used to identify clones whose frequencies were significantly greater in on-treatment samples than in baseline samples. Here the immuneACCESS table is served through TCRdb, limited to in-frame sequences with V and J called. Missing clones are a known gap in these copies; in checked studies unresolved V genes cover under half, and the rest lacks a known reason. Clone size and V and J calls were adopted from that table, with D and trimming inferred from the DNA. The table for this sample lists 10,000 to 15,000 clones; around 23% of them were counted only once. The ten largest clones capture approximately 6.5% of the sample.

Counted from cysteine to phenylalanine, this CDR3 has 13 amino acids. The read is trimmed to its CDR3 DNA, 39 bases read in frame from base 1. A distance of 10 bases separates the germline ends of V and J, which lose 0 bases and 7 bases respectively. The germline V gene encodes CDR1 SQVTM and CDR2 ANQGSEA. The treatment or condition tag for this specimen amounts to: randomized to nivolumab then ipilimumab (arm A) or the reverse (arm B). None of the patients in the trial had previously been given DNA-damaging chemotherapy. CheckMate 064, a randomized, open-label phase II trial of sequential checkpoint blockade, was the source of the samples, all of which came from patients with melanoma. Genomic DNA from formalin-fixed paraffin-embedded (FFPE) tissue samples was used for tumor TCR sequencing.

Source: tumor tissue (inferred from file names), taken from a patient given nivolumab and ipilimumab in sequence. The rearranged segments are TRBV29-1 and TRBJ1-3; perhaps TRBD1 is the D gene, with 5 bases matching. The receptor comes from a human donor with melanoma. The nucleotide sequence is TGCAGCGTTGAAGATGGGGCGCGGAACACCATATATTTT. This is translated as CSVEDGARNTIYF.